Listed here are 26 T cell receptor beta chains from one sample, sequenced in a study of regulatory and conventional T cells in RAG deficiency. Blood CD4+ CD25-low CD127-high conventional T cells supplied the genomic DNA template. TCRdb's table, derived via immunoSEQ multiplex PCR, lists solely in-frame clones and lacks some. In the table there are approximately 30,000 clones, more than 90% of which are singletons. These records were also assigned to another study, of regulatory T cells. That study adds: Primers: 52 TRBV forward and 13 TRBJ reverse.

Sequenced material: CD25- CD4+ T cells sorted from blood. The receptors stem from a human donor in good health.

The chain is built from TRBV18 and TRBJ1-1, with D possibly being TRBD1 (5 bases). The CDR3 loop spans 12 amino acids. Germline V gene sequence: CDR1 KGHSH, CDR2 LQKENI. V was trimmed by 1 base and J by 5 bases, leaving 5 bases between them. The CDR3 DNA sequence: TGTGCCAGCTCACCACAGGGGACTGAAGCTTTCTTT. Amino acid sequence: CASSPQGTEAFF.

In the case of this clone: At the DNA level, this CDR3 is encoded by other sequences in the same sample as well. The chain recombines TRBV18 with TRBJ1-1; D is perhaps TRBD1 (6 bases). Germline CDR1 reads KGHSH; CDR2 reads LQKENI. The length of the CDR3 is 13 residues. V lost 4 bases and J lost 3, with 9 bases in between. CDR3 nucleotides: TGTGCCAGCTCACAGGGGGGGGACACTGAAGCTTTCTTT. It specifies CASSQGGDTEAFF.

The CDR3 here is CASSEGQGLRNTIYF. DNA for the CDR3: TGTGCCAGCAGTGAGGGACAGGGTCTTCGAAACACCATATATTTT. The chain carries TRBV2 and TRBJ1-3; TRBD1 agrees at 9 bases. Trimming at V came to 3 bases and at J to 5 bases, leaving 5 bases not matched to a gene. CDR1 SNHLY and CDR2 FYNNEI come from the germline V gene. CDR3 length: 15 amino acids.

This chain links TRBV19 with TRBJ1-4; D not certain. The germline V gene has CDR1 LNHDA and CDR2 SQIVND (reference sequence). The V end was cut by 3 bases, the J end by 8 bases, with 7 bases between. The CDR3 has 12 amino acids. CDR3 coding DNA: TGTGCCAGTAGTATGATCAGGGAAAAACTGTTTTTT. As protein: CASSMIREKLFF.

V is TRBV21-1 and J is TRBJ2-7; the table's D call, TRBD1, has no DNA check behind it. TRBV21-1 is annotated as a pseudogene. The CDR3 runs to 12 residues. The CDR3 is CASSTCSYEQYF. Here the CDR3 DNA reads TGTGCCAGCAGCACATGCTCCTACGAGCAGTACTTC.

The genes are TRBV5-5 and TRBJ1-5; no clear D gene. Germline V gene sequence: CDR1 SGHKS, CDR2 YYEKEE (reference sequence). The V end was cut by 3 bases, the J end by 2 bases, with 9 bases between. The CDR3 runs 14 residues. CDR3 amino acids: CASSSTQGNQPQHF. In DNA form, the CDR3 reads TGTGCCAGCAGCTCCACCCAGGGCAATCAGCCCCAGCATTTT.

V and J are TRBV12-5 and TRBJ2-2, with 10 bases matching TRBD1. With 7 bases clipped from V and 5 bases from J, the junction kept 7 bases outside the gene matches. The CDR3 totals 15 residues. From germline, CDR1 is LGHNT and CDR2 FRNRAP. CDR3 amino acids: CASARQGALTGELFF. The DNA for the CDR3 is TGTGCTAGTGCAAGACAGGGGGCCTTGACCGGGGAGCTGTTTTTT.

The V and J genes are TRBV11-1 and TRBJ2-3; 8 nucleotides line up with TRBD2. Germline trimming cut 4 bases from V and 5 bases from J; bases unmatched to any gene: 14. Germline CDR1 is SGHAT and CDR2 is FQDESV (reference sequence). The CDR3 consists of 17 residues. CDR3 coding DNA: TGTGCCAGCAGCTCCCCCGAGGGTGGTCTAGCGGGAGATACGCAGTATTTT. Its translation: CASSSPEGGLAGDTQYF.

This chain uses TRBV30 with TRBJ2-5, with 7 nucleotides matching TRBD1. The V gene's germline CDR1 is GTSNPN and CDR2 SVGIG (reference sequence). J was trimmed by 3 bases and V by 2 bases; bases with no gene match: 3. The CDR3 is made up of 13 amino acids. CDR3 DNA sequence: TGTGCCTGGAGTCACAGGGGAAAAGAGACCCAGTACTTC. It codes for CAWSHRGKETQYF.

V usage is TRBV18 and J usage is TRBJ2-1; D may be TRBD1 (6 bases). This CDR3 has 18 amino acids. Trimming pared 0 bases from V and 0 bases from J, leaving 15 bases between. CDR1 KGHSH and CDR2 LQKENI come from the germline V gene. The CDR3 protein is CASSPPIKRGGSYNEQFF. DNA of the CDR3: TGTGCCAGCTCACCACCGATTAAACGAGGGGGCTCCTACAATGAGCAGTTCTTC. Full variable domain (remainder filled in from reference TRBV18 and TRBJ2-1): NAGVMQNPRHLVRRRGQEARLRCSPMKGHSHVYWYRQLPEEGLKFMVYLQKENIIDESGMPKERFSAEFPKEGPSILRIQQVVRGDSAAYFCASSPPIKRGGSYNEQFFGPGTRLTVL.

The chain couples TRBV6-6 to TRBJ2-7; D is undetermined. V dropped 0 bases and J dropped 6 bases, with 9 bases sitting between them. CDR3 length equals 13 residues. Germline V gene data show CDR1 as MNHNY and CDR2 as SVGAGI (reference sequence). The CDR3 loop is CASSYSAQLEQYF. CDR3 in DNA: TGTGCCAGCAGTTACTCAGCACAGCTCGAGCAGTACTTC.

This clone has just a few counts. The chain joins TRBV7-8 to TRBJ1-5; D might be TRBD1 (6 bases). Germline CDR1 and CDR2: SGHVS and FQNEAQ. CDR3 length: 17 amino acids. V was shortened by 1 base and J by 1 base, with 14 bases between the two germline ends. As DNA, the CDR3 is TGTGCCAGCAGCTTAGTAGGGCCAGGGGTGAGCAATCAGCCCCAGCATTTT. Amino acids: CASSLVGPGVSNQPQHF.

This sequence joins TRBV5-1 and TRBJ1-1, with D possibly matching TRBD1 (6 bases). Germline V gene data show CDR1 as SGHRS and CDR2 as YFSETQ. V shed 4 bases and J shed 3 bases, with 16 bases lying between them. The CDR3 has 15 residues. In DNA, the CDR3 is TGCGCCAGCAGCCTAACCACGGACAGCTACACTGAAGCTTTCTTT. Translated: CASSLTTDSYTEAFF.

The chain employs TRBV9 and TRBJ2-1, with TRBD1 as a possible D gene (5 bases). The CDR3 length is 19 residues. Germline loops: CDR1 SGDLS, CDR2 YYNGEE. Trimming left V 1 base short and J 0 bases short, with 20 bases between. The CDR3 nucleotides read TGTGCCAGCAGCGTAAGGGGCGCTATTCTGTACAGCTCCTACAATGAGCAGTTCTTC. Residues: CASSVRGAILYSSYNEQFF.

This clone was recorded only once. The rearrangement uses TRBV6-1 and TRBJ2-2; 10 bases are shared with TRBD2. The CDR3 length is 16 residues. J was trimmed by 4 bases and V by 3 bases; bases with no gene match: 5. CDR1 is MNHNS, CDR2 SASEGT, per germline. CDR3 loop: CASSDPSGRGTGELFF. CDR3 nucleotides: TGTGCCAGCAGTGACCCGAGCGGGAGGGGCACCGGGGAGCTGTTTTTT.

V is TRBV19 and J is TRBJ2-2, with D possibly matching TRBD1 (5 bases). This CDR3 is built from 14 residues. CDR1 is LNHDA, CDR2 SQIVND, per germline (reference sequence). With 7 bases removed from V and 3 bases from J, the gap between germline ends came to 12 bases. DNA of the CDR3: TGTGCCAGTAATTACCAGGGTGACACCGGGGAGCTGTTTTTT. It specifies CASNYQGDTGELFF.

The J gene is TRBJ2-1, the V gene TRBV29-1, with 14 bases aligning to TRBD2. CDR1 and CDR2 (germline): SQVTM, ANQGSEA. J was trimmed by 9 bases and V by 2 bases; bases with no gene match: 9. The CDR3 spans 16 residues. This chain's CDR3 is CSVEIVGLAGVGEQFF. The CDR3 nucleotides read TGCAGCGTTGAAATAGTGGGACTAGCGGGAGTAGGTGAGCAGTTCTTC.

V is TRBV6-5 and J is TRBJ1-1, with D maybe TRBD1 (5 bases). The V gene's germline CDR1 is MNHEY and CDR2 SVGAGI. The CDR3 extends over 13 amino acids. With 7 bases removed from V and 3 bases from J, the gap between germline ends came to 12 bases. CDR3 loop: CASTRQYYTEAFF. In nucleotides, the CDR3 is TGTGCCAGCACCCGACAGTACTACACTGAAGCTTTCTTT.

The rearrangement joins TRBV10-3 to TRBJ2-2, with 8 nucleotides matching TRBD1. Germline V gives CDR1 ENHRY, CDR2 SYGVKD. With 5 bases clipped from V and 4 bases from J, the junction kept 6 bases outside the gene matches. The CDR3 covers 15 residues. The CDR3 sequence: CAISTPGQVTGELFF. The CDR3 region has the DNA TGTGCCATCAGTACACCGGGACAGGTCACCGGGGAGCTGTTTTTT.

V is TRBV6-5 and J is TRBJ2-1; D is possibly TRBD2 (6 bases). The CDR3 contains 14 residues. The germline gives CDR1 MNHEY, CDR2 SVGAGI. V gave up 6 bases and J gave up 9 bases, with 18 bases separating them. In nucleotides, the CDR3 is TGTGCCAGCAGCCCCGCGGACCGTAGCGGTGAGCAGTTCTTC. Translation gives CASSPADRSGEQFF.

This chain connects TRBV28 to TRBJ2-3; TRBD1 matches at 9 bases. CDR1 and CDR2 (germline): MDHEN, SYDVKM. J was trimmed by 3 bases and V by 8 bases; bases with no gene match: 9. This CDR3 region has 15 residues. CDR3 protein: CASWVPGQGTDTQYF. In DNA, the CDR3 is TGTGCCAGCTGGGTACCGGGACAGGGAACAGATACGCAGTATTTT.

J is TRBJ1-1 and V is TRBV6-5; a weak D match, TRBD1 (6 bases). Germline CDR1 MNHEY, CDR2 SVGAGI. CDR3 length: 13 residues. V lost 4 bases and J lost 5, with 11 bases in between. In DNA, the CDR3 is TGTGCCAGCAGTTCACAGGGATGGACTGAAGCTTTCTTT. It encodes CASSSQGWTEAFF.

The rearrangement uses TRBV6-1 and TRBJ2-5; 11 positions agree with TRBD1. This CDR3 has 13 residues. V lost 6 bases to trimming and J lost 5 bases; unmatched junction nucleotides: 2. CDR1 is MNHNS, CDR2 SASEGT, per germline. The CDR3 nucleotides are TGTGCCAGCAGGGGGACAGGGGGGGAGACCCAGTACTTC. Translated: CASRGTGGETQYF.

V is TRBV4-1 and J is TRBJ2-1, with D hard to call. This CDR3 comprises 15 residues. The ends were cut back, 1 base at V and 4 bases at J, with 11 bases in the middle. Germline V gene sequence: CDR1 MGHRA, CDR2 YSYEKL. CDR3: CASSQGSIVYNEQFF. DNA of the CDR3: TGCGCCAGCAGCCAAGGGAGTATTGTTTACAATGAGCAGTTCTTC.

This chain connects TRBV7-3 to TRBJ1-1, with D maybe TRBD1 (5 bases). This CDR3 contains 13 residues. Germline values: CDR1 SGHTA, CDR2 FQGTGA. Trimming pared 6 bases from V and 5 bases from J, leaving 13 bases between. The CDR3 DNA follows: TGTGCCAGCAGGGAGGGGCGGGGGACTGAAGCTTTCTTT. Encoded protein: CASREGRGTEAFF.

A single count supports this clone. CDR3 region: CASRKTDRVNTGELFF. The CDR3 DNA sequence: TGTGCCAGCAGGAAGACGGACAGGGTAAACACCGGGGAGCTGTTTTTT. This sequence joins TRBV25-1 and TRBJ2-2; TRBD1 agrees at 8 bases. Germline V gene lookup returns CDR1 MGHDK and CDR2 SYGVNS. This CDR3 is built from 16 residues. V gave up 6 bases and J gave up 2 bases; unmatched junction bases: 8.